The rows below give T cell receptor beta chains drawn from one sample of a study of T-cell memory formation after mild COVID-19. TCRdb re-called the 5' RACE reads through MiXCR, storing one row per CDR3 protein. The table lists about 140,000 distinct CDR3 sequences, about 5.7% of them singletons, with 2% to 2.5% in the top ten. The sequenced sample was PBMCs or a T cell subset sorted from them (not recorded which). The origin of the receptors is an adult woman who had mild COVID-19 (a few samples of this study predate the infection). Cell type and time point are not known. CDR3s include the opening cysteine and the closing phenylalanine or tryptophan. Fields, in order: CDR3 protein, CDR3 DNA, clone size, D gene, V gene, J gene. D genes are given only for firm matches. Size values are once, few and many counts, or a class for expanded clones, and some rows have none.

CASSFTSSGSYEQYF,TGTGCCAGCAGTTTTACCTCCTCAGGTTCCTACGAGCAGTACTTC,NA,NA,TRBV27,TRBJ2-7
CASSSLQRRGDEQYF,TGTGCCAGCAGCTCACTACAGCGACGCGGGGACGAGCAGTACTTC,few,NA,TRBV5-6,TRBJ2-7
CAITAGGPGSSYEQYF,TGTGCCATCACAGCGGGAGGGCCCGGGAGCTCCTACGAGCAGTACTTC,many,TRBD2,TRBV10-3,TRBJ2-7
CASSLGQSEQPQHF,TGTGCCAGCAGCTTAGGACAGAGCGAGCAGCCCCAGCATTTT,NA,NA,TRBV7-9,TRBJ1-5
CSAPRQGNLYGF,TGCAGTGCCCCCAGACAGGGAAACCTCTACGGCTTC,NA,TRBD1,TRBV20-1,TRBJ1-2
CASSSTAGANYGYTF,TGTGCCAGCAGTTCAACAGCTGGAGCTAACTATGGCTACACCTTC,few,NA,TRBV28,TRBJ1-2
CASSRLAGEWNEQFF,TGTGCCAGCAGCCGACTAGCGGGAGAATGGAATGAGCAGTTCTTC,NA,TRBD2,TRBV7-9,TRBJ2-1
CASSTGWDRRHGYTF,TGTGCCAGCAGCACCGGATGGGACAGGAGACATGGCTACACCTTC,few,TRBD1,TRBV7-8,TRBJ1-2
CATSRGEGAYNEQFF,TGTGCCACCAGCAGGGGGGAGGGCGCCTACAATGAGCAGTTCTTC,NA,NA,TRBV24-1,TRBJ2-1
CASSPRGWGAIRDTQYF,TGTGCCAGCAGTCCTAGAGGTTGGGGGGCGATTCGGGATACGCAGTATTTT,few,NA,TRBV27,TRBJ2-3
CASSLETGSSGYTF,TGTGCCAGCAGCTTGGAGACAGGGAGTAGCGGCTACACCTTC,many,TRBD1,TRBV7-9,TRBJ1-2
CAWSVGLAGDQFF,TGTGCCTGGAGTGTGGGGCTAGCGGGAGATCAGTTCTTC,many,TRBD2,TRBV30,TRBJ2-1
CSVDLYNEQFF,TGCAGCGTTGATCTCTACAATGAGCAGTTCTTC,NA,NA,TRBV29-1,TRBJ2-1
CASSLSQNGYTF,TGCGCCAGCAGCTTGTCCCAAAATGGCTACACCTTC,NA,NA,TRBV5-1,TRBJ1-2
CASSLRGTGLTEAFF,TGTGCCAGCAGTTTAAGAGGGACAGGGCTTACTGAAGCTTTCTTT,many,TRBD1,TRBV12-3/TRBV12-4,TRBJ1-1
CASSLGQTYGYTF,TGTGCCAGCAGCTTGGGACAGACCTATGGCTACACCTTC,few,NA,TRBV5-6,TRBJ1-2
CASSWAINTEAFF,TGTGCCAGCAGTTGGGCCATTAACACTGAAGCTTTCTTT,few,NA,TRBV12-3/TRBV12-4,TRBJ1-1
CASGSNNQPQHF,TGTGCCAGCGGGTCAAACAATCAGCCCCAGCATTTT,few,NA,TRBV19,TRBJ1-5
CASSLALRKGGELFF,TGTGCCAGCAGCTTAGCTCTGAGAAAAGGCGGGGAGCTGTTTTTT,many,NA,TRBV7-6,TRBJ2-2
CASSYGLAGARNEQFF,TGTGCCAGCAGCTACGGACTAGCGGGGGCCCGAAATGAGCAGTTCTTC,many,TRBD2,TRBV7-2,TRBJ2-1
CASSPSGTLTDTQYF,TGTGCTAGCAGCCCTAGCGGGACCCTCACAGATACGCAGTATTTT,many,TRBD2,TRBV7-7,TRBJ2-3
CATSDSSIGNEQFF,TGTGCCACCAGTGATTCCTCGATAGGCAATGAGCAGTTCTTC,many,NA,TRBV24-1,TRBJ2-1
CASSGGGFGNTIYF,TGTGCCAGCAGCGGGGGGGGTTTTGGAAACACCATATATTTT,many,NA,TRBV9,TRBJ1-3
CASQLGVGAYQPQHF,TGTGCCAGTCAGCTAGGGGTAGGGGCTTATCAGCCCCAGCATTTT,NA,NA,TRBV19,TRBJ1-5
CASTRADHSTDTQYF,TGCGCCAGCACCAGAGCGGACCACAGCACAGATACGCAGTATTTT,many,NA,TRBV5-1,TRBJ2-3
CSALLFADKAYQETQYF,TGCAGTGCCCTACTGTTCGCGGACAAAGCGTACCAAGAGACCCAGTACTTC,many,NA,TRBV20-1,TRBJ2-5
CSAPPDRGGYYGYTF,TGCAGTGCGCCGCCGGACAGGGGAGGTTACTATGGCTACACCTTC,few,TRBD1,TRBV20-1,TRBJ1-2
CATSDFRGLAENTGELFF,TGTGCCACCAGTGATTTCCGAGGGCTAGCGGAAAACACCGGGGAGCTGTTTTTT,NA,TRBD2,TRBV24-1,TRBJ2-2
CASSPGGGGNQPQHF,TGTGCCAGCAGCCCGGGGGGGGGAGGCAATCAGCCCCAGCATTTT,few,NA,TRBV7-9,TRBJ1-5
CASSPGTSRPETQYF,TGCGCCAGCAGTCCTGGGACTAGTCGGCCGGAGACCCAGTACTTC,many,TRBD2,TRBV5-1,TRBJ2-5
CSARDPQTGNGNEQFF,TGCAGTGCTAGAGATCCTCAGACAGGGAATGGTAATGAGCAGTTCTTC,NA,TRBD1,TRBV20-1,TRBJ2-1
CASSLTRVTGELFF,TGTGCCAGCAGTCTAACTAGGGTCACCGGGGAGCTGTTTTTT,NA,NA,TRBV3-1,TRBJ2-2
CASSQGTGVTGELFF,TGTGCCAGCAGCCAAGGGACAGGGGTGACCGGGGAGCTGTTTTTT,few,TRBD1,TRBV3-1,TRBJ2-2
CSARAYTGSGTEAFF,TGCAGTGCTAGAGCTTACACCGGGTCGGGCACTGAAGCTTTCTTT,few,NA,TRBV20-1,TRBJ1-1
CASSSSGVGGETQYF,TGTGCCAGCAGCTCGAGCGGGGTAGGAGGAGAGACCCAGTACTTC,many,TRBD2,TRBV11-2,TRBJ2-5
CASSRDRDEQYF,TGCGCCAGCAGCCGGGACAGGGACGAGCAGTACTTC,NA,TRBD1,TRBV5-1,TRBJ2-7
CASRRHSGANVLTF,TGTGCCAGCAGAAGACACTCTGGGGCCAACGTCCTGACTTTC,NA,NA,TRBV6-5,TRBJ2-6
CASSSTSGAYEQYF,TGTGCCAGCAGTTCGACTAGCGGAGCCTACGAGCAGTACTTC,NA,TRBD2,TRBV3-1,TRBJ2-7
CASSFTSEGYTF,TGTGCCAGCAGCTTCACCTCGGAGGGCTACACCTTC,many,NA,TRBV7-9,TRBJ1-2
CASSLGLFQETQYF,TGTGCCAGCAGCTTAGGACTGTTTCAAGAGACCCAGTACTTC,NA,NA,TRBV7-2,TRBJ2-5
CASSQGASANEQFF,TGTGCCAGCAGCCAAGGAGCAAGCGCCAATGAGCAGTTCTTC,many,NA,TRBV3-1,TRBJ2-1
CATTDSRGYTF,TGTGCCACTACTGACAGCAGGGGCTACACCTTC,NA,NA,TRBV6-1,TRBJ1-2
CSVTKTGDYGYTF,TGCAGCGTCACAAAGACAGGCGACTATGGCTACACCTTC,few,NA,TRBV29-1,TRBJ1-2
CSANGRGLNTEAFF,TGCAGTGCTAACGGACGAGGGCTGAACACTGAAGCTTTCTTT,NA,NA,TRBV20-1,TRBJ1-1
CASSPGNQPGAGENEQFF,TGCGCCAGCAGTCCCGGGAACCAACCTGGAGCGGGAGAAAATGAGCAGTTCTTC,many,TRBD2,TRBV5-1,TRBJ2-1
CASSLAEGTIYGYTF,TGTGCCAGCAGCTTAGCAGAGGGAACTATCTATGGCTACACCTTC,many,NA,TRBV7-8,TRBJ1-2
CASGAGTHITDTQYF,TGTGCCAGCGGAGCCGGGACCCACATCACAGATACGCAGTATTTT,many,NA,TRBV6-2/TRBV6-3,TRBJ2-3
CSAAGTGLYGYTF,TGCAGTGCCGCCGGGACAGGACTCTATGGCTACACCTTC,few,TRBD1,TRBV20-1,TRBJ1-2
CASSPELFREDGYTF,TGTGCCAGCAGTCCCGAATTGTTTAGGGAGGATGGCTACACCTTC,NA,NA,TRBV2,TRBJ1-2
CSARGSQANSPLHF,TGCAGTGCTAGAGGATCACAGGCGAATTCACCCCTCCACTTT,few,NA,TRBV20-1,TRBJ1-6
CASSTIDRDKSAYEQYF,TGTGCCAGCAGCACAATCGACCGGGACAAATCCGCCTACGAGCAGTACTTC,few,NA,TRBV12-3/TRBV12-4,TRBJ2-7
CASSPGQEETQYF,TGTGCCAGCTCCCCGGGACAAGAAGAGACCCAGTACTTC,few,NA,TRBV5-4,TRBJ2-5
CASSQAPVRSYEQYF,TGTGCCAGCAGCCAAGCTCCCGTACGCTCCTACGAGCAGTACTTC,few,NA,TRBV3-1,TRBJ2-7
CASRLAGGTYEQYF,TGTGCCAGCAGGCTAGCGGGGGGGACCTACGAGCAGTACTTC,few,TRBD2,TRBV7-8,TRBJ2-7